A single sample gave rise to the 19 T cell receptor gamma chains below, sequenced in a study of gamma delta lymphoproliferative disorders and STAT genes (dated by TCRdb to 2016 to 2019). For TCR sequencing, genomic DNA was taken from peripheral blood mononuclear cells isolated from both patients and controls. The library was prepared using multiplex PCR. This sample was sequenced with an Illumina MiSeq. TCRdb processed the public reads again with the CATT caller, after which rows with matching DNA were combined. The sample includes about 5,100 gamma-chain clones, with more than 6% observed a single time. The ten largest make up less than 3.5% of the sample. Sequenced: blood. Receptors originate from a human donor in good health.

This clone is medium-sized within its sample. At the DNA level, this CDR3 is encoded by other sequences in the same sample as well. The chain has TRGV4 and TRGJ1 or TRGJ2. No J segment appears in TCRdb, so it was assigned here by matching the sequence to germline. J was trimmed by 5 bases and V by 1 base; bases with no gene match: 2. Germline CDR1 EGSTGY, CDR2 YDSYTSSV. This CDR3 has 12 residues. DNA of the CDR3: TGTGCCACCTGGGATGGCGATTATAAGAAACTCTTT. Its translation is CATWDGDYKKLF.

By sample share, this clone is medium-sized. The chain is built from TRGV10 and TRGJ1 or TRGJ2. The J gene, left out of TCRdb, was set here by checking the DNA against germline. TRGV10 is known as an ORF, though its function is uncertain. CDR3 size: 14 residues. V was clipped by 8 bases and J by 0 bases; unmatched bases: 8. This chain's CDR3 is CAAWDSLNYYKKLF. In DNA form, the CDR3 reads TGTGCTGCGTGGGACTCCTTGAATTATTATAAGAAACTCTTT.

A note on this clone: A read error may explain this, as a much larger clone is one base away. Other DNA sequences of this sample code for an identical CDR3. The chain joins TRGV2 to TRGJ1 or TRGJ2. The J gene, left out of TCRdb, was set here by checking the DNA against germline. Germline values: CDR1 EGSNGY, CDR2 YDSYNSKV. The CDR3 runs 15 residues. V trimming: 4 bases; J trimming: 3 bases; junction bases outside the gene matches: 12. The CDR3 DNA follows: TGTGCCACCTGGGATGGGCCGAGGGCTTATTATAAGAAACTCTTT. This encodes CATWDGPRAYYKKLF.

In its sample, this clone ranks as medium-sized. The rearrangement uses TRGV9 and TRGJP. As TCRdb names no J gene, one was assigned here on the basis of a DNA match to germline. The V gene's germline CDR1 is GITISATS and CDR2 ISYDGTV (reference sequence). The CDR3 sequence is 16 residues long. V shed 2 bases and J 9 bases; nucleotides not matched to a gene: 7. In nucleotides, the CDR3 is TGTGCCTTGTGGGAGGGAAGGGGGTTGGGCAAAAAAATCAAGGTATTT. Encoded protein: CALWEGRGLGKKIKVF.

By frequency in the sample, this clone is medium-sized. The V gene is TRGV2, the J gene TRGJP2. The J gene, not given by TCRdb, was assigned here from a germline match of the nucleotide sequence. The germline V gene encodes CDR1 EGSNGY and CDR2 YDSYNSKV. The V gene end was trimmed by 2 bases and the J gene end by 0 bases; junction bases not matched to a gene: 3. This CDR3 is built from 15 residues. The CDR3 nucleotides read TGTGCCACCTGGGACGCACATAGTAGTGATTGGATCAAGACGTTT. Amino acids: CATWDAHSSDWIKTF.

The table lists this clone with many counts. The CDR3 DNA follows: TGTGCTGCGTGGGGGGGGACCACTGGTTGGTTCAAGATATTT. The encoded protein is CAAWGGTTGWFKIF. V and J are TRGV10 and TRGJP1. Here the J gene was assigned by germline matching of the DNA, as TCRdb has none. TRGV10 is an open reading frame whose function is uncertain. The CDR3 runs 14 residues. The V segment lost 8 bases and the J segment 2 bases; nucleotides outside the gene matches: 6.

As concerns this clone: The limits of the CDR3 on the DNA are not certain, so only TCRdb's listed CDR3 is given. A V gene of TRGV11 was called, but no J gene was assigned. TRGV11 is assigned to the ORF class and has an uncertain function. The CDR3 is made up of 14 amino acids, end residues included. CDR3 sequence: CTTVPAGYYYKKLF.

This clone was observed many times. The CDR3 loop is CACWISSWFRGGEKLF. In DNA, the CDR3 is TGTGCCTGCTGGATTAGTTCTTGGTTTCGAGGAGGGGAGAAACTCTTT. This chain joins TRGV11 and TRGJ1 or TRGJ2. As TCRdb names no J gene, one was assigned here on the basis of a DNA match to germline. TRGV11 is identified as an open reading frame with a role that is uncertain. J was trimmed by 11 bases and V by 4 bases; bases with no gene match: 20. CDR3 length: 16 residues.

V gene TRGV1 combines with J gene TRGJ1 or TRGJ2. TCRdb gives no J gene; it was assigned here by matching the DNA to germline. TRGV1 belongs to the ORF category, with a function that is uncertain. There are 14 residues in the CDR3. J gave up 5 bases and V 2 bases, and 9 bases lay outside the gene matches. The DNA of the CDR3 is TGTGCCACCTGGGACATGAGACGGAATTATAAGAAACTCTTT. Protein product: CATWDMRRNYKKLF.

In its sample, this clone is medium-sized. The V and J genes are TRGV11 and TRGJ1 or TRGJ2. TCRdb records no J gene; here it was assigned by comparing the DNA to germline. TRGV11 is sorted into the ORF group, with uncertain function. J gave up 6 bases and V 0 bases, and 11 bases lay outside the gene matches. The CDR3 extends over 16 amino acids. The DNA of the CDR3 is TGTGCCTGCTGGATTAGGCACGTGTATGCACCTTATAAGAAACTCTTT. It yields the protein CACWIRHVYAPYKKLF.

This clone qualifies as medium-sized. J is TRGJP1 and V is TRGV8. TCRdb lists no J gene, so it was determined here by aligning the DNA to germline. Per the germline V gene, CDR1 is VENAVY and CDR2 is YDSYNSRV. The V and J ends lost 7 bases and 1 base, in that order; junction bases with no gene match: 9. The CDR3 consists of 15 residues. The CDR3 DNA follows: TGTGCCACCTGCCAAGAAGTTACCACTGGTTGGTTCAAGATATTT. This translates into CATCQEVTTGWFKIF.

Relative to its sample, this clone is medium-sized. CDR3 sequence reads: CATWDPGNYYKKLF. For the CDR3, the DNA is TGTGCCACCTGGGACCCGGGGAATTATTATAAGAAACTCTTT. V and J are TRGV5 and TRGJ1 or TRGJ2. In the absence of a J gene in TCRdb, the DNA was matched to germline to assign it here. Germline V lookup: CDR1 VINAFY, CDR2 YDVSNSKD. The junction had 5 bases not matched to a gene; V was cut back by 3 bases and J by 0 bases. CDR3 length: 14 amino acids.

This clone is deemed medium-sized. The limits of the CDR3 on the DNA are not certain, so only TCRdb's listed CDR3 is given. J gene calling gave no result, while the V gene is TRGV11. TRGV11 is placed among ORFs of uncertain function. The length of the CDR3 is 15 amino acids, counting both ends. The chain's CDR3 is CTTVPAGFCGWFKIF.

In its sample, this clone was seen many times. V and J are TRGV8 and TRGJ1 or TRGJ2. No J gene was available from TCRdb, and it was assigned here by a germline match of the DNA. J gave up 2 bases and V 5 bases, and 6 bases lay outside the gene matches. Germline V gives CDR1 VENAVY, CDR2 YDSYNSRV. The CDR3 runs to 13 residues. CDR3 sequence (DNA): TGTGCCACCTGGGGCCCTTATTATTATAAGAAACTCTTT. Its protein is CATWGPYYYKKLF.

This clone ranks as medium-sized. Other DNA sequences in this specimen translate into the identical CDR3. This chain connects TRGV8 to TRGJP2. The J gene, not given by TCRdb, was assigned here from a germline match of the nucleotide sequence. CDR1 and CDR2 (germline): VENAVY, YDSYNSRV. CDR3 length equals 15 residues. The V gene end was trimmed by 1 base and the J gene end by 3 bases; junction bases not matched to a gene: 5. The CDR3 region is CATWDRGGSDWIKTF. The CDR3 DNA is TGTGCCACCTGGGATAGAGGGGGTAGTGATTGGATCAAGACGTTT.

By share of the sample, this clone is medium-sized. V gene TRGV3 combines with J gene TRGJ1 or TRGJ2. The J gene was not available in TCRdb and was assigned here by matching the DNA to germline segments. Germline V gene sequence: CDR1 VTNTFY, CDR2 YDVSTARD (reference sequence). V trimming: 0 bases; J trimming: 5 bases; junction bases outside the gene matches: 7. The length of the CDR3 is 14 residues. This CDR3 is CATWDRPPDYKKLF. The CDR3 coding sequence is TGTGCCACCTGGGACAGGCCCCCGGATTATAAGAAACTCTTT.

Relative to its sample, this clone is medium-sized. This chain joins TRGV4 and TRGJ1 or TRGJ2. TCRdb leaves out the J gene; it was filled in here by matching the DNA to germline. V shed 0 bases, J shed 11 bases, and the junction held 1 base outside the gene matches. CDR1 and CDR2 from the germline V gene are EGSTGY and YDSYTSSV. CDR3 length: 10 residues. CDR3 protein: CATWDGEKLF. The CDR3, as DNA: TGTGCCACCTGGGATGGGGAGAAACTCTTT.

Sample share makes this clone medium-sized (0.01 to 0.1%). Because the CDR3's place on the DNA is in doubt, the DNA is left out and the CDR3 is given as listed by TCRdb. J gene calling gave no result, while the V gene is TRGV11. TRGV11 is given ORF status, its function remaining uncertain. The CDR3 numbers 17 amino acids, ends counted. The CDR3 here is CTTVPAGLAPDYYKKLF.

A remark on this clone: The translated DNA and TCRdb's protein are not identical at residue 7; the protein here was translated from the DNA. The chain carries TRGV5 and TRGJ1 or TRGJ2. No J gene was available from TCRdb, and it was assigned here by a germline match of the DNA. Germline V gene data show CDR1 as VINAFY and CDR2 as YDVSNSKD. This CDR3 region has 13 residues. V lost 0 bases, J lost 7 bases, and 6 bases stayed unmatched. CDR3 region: CATWDRPKYKKLF. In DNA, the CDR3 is TGTGCCACCTGGGACAGGCCGAAATATAAGAAACTCTTT.